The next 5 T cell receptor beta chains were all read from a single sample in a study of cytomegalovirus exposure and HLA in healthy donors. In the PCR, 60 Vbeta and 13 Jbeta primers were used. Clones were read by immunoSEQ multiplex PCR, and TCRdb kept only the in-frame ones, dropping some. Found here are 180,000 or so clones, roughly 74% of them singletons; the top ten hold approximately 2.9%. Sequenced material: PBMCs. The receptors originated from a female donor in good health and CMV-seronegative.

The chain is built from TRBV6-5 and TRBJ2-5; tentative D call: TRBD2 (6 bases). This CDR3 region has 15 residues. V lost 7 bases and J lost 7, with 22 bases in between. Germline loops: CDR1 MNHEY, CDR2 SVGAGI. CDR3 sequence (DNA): TGTGCCAGCATTCGGTCCAACCGGGAGTCAGGGACCCAGTACTTC. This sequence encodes CASIRSNRESGTQYF.

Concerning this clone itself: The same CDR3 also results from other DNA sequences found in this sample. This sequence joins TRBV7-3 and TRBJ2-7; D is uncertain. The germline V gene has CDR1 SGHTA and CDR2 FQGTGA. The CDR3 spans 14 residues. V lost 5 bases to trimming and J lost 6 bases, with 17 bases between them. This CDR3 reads CASSLSAGIGEQYF. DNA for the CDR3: TGTGCCAGCAGCCTGTCTGCAGGAATTGGCGAGCAGTACTTC.

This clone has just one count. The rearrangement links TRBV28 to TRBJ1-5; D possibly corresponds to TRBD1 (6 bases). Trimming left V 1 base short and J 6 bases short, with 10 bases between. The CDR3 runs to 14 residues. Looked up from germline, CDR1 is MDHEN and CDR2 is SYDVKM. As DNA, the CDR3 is TGTGCCAGCAGTTTATCGGACAGATTTCAGCCCCAGCATTTT. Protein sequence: CASSLSDRFQPQHF.

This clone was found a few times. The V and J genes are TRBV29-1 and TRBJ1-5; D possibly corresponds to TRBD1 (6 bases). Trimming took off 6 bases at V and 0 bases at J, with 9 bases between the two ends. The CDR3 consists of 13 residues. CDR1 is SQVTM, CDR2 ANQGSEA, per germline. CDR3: CSVDRSSNQPQHF. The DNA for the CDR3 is TGCAGCGTGGACAGATCTAGCAATCAGCCCCAGCATTTT.

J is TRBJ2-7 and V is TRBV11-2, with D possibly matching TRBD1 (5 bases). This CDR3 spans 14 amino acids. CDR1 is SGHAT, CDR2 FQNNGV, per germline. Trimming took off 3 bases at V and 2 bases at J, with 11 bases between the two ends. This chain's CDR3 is CASSFADSAYEQYF. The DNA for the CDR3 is TGTGCCAGCAGCTTCGCCGACAGTGCCTACGAGCAGTACTTC.